This T cell receptor beta chain was profiled in a study of shared clonotypes between healthy human individuals. Libraries were prepared by immunoSEQ multiplex PCR; TCRdb keeps only in-frame clonotypes and omits some of them. Altogether around 2,000,000 clones are present, 85% to 95% being singletons, with the ten largest covering 0.1% to 0.15%. Germline loops: CDR1 LGHNT, CDR2 FRNRAP. The CDR3 runs to 15 residues. V was clipped by 4 bases and J by 2 bases; unmatched bases: 8. The origin of this receptor is a young man in good health. This chain connects TRBV12-5 to TRBJ2-7; 7 bases are shared with TRBD1. The material sequenced was naive CD4+ T cells sorted from blood. The sample's subset: CD45RA+ positively selected. The CDR3 nucleotides read TGTGCTAGTGGTTCCCCCGGGACAGCCACCTACGAGCAGTACTTC. Translation gives CASGSPGTATYEQYF.